This T cell receptor (beta chain) was sequenced in a study of T cell responses to AZD1222 COVID-19 vaccine. Overall study results and limits: Clonal diversity was possibly underestimated, and the donors were mostly white British, with more females.

Points on this clone: Antigen: not known.

Method: immunoSEQ multiplex PCR; TCRdb's copy keeps in-frame clones and lacks some. The sample lists fewer than 130,000 clones, around nine tenths occurring once. V lost 6 bases, J lost 0 bases, and 5 bases stayed unmatched. The germline V gene encodes CDR1 LGHNT and CDR2 FRNRAP. The CDR3 has 14 residues. The specimen was peripheral blood, collected 28 days after the second AZD1222 dose. V usage is TRBV12-5 and J usage is TRBJ2-7, with 7 bases aligning to TRBD1. The TCR originated in an adult who received the AZD1222 COVID-19 vaccine. CDR3 residues: CASGTGDSSYEQYF. In nucleotides, the CDR3 is TGTGCTAGTGGGACCGGGGACAGCTCCTACGAGCAGTACTTC. The full variable domain, in which reference TRBV12-5 and TRBJ2-7 provide the parts outside the CDR3, is DARVTQTPRHKVTEMGQEVTMRCQPILGHNTVFWYRQTMMQGLELLAYFRNRAPLDDSGMPKDRFSAEMPDATLATLKIQPSEPRDSAVYFCASGTGDSSYEQYFGPGTRLTVT.